The subject of this entry is one T cell receptor (beta chain). Sequencing was performed with immunoSEQ multiplex PCR; in TCRdb, only in-frame clones are kept and a portion is missing. The sample holds hundreds of thousands of clones, 81% seen once. With 2 bases clipped from V and 9 bases from J, the junction kept 3 bases outside the gene matches. Germline V gene sequence: CDR1 KGHSH, CDR2 LQKENI. This CDR3 comprises 13 residues. This specimen belongs to a study of blood T cell repertoires in COVID-19. The receptor's source is an elderly woman with COVID-19, enrolled during active disease. V is TRBV18 and J is TRBJ2-3; TRBD1 agrees at 9 bases. The sequenced material came from peripheral blood. CDR3 region: CASSPGGQGTQYF. The CDR3 coding sequence is TGTGCCAGCTCACCAGGAGGACAGGGGACGCAGTATTTT.